This TCR beta chain was sequenced for a study of blood T cell repertoires in COVID-19. The CDR3 contains 15 residues. V dropped 3 bases and J dropped 7 bases, with 19 bases sitting between them. Source study methods: Amplification of reference gene primers provided the estimated nucleated cell counts. Assay used: immunoSEQ multiplex PCR; TCRdb lists only in-frame clones, some missing. From that table come the V and J calls and clone size; the DNA was used to work out D and trimming. The sample records over 300,000 clones, 70% to 90% being singletons. The clonotype comes from a man between 40 and 49 years old with acute or convalescent COVID-19. Sequencing input: peripheral blood. This sequence joins TRBV5-3 and TRBJ1-2; no firm D call. TRBV5-3 is reported as an ORF; its role is uncertain. The chain's CDR3 is CARSSRAGSKSGYTF. The CDR3 coding sequence is TGTGCCAGAAGCTCGCGCGCCGGGAGTAAATCTGGCTACACCTTC.